One and the same sample provided the 23 T cell receptor beta chains below, sequenced in a study of T-cell reconstitution after alpha-beta-depleted transplantation in children. Unique molecular identifiers were used to barcode this TCRbeta library. TCRdb re-called the PCR reads through MiXCR, storing one row per CDR3 protein. The table lists 610,000 or so distinct CDR3 sequences, 25% to 30% of them singletons. The material was PBMCs, obtained before TCRalphabeta/CD19-depleted stem cell transplant. These TCRs come from a boy in the first two years of life with Wiskott-Aldrich syndrome, due to receive a stem cell transplant.

The J gene is TRBJ2-3, the V gene TRBV28; TRBD1 aligns across 8 bases. The V gene end was trimmed by 5 bases and the J gene end by 6 bases; junction bases not matched to a gene: 7. The CDR3 extends over 14 amino acids. Looked up from germline, CDR1 is MDHEN and CDR2 is SYDVKM. The CDR3 loop reads CASSEQGADDTQYF. The CDR3 DNA reads as TGTGCCAGCAGTGAGCAGGGGGCTGATGATACGCAGTATTTT.

The rearrangement uses TRBV12-3 or TRBV12-4 and TRBJ2-1, with a tentative D call TRBD2 (5 bases). V was cut by 7 bases and J by 9 bases, with 13 bases left in between. The CDR3 has 12 amino acids. In nucleotides, the CDR3 is TGTGCCAGCACGCCCGTGGCGGGTGAGCAGTTCTTC. It translates to CASTPVAGEQFF.

The chain recombines TRBV7-2 with TRBJ1-1; tentative D call: TRBD1 (5 bases). Germline CDR1 SGHTA, CDR2 FQGNSA. This CDR3 spans 15 amino acids. The V end lost 4 bases, the J end lost 4 bases, and 16 bases lay between the germline ends. Written as DNA, the CDR3 is TGTGCCAGCAGCTACCGGGACCGGAGGTCCACTGAAGCTTTCTTT. This codes for CASSYRDRRSTEAFF.

The table lists this clonotype with a few counts. The gene calls are TRBV20-1 and TRBJ2-5, with 10 bases lining up with TRBD2. Trimming took 2 bases from V and 8 from J; bases not matched to a gene: 11. The length of the CDR3 is 15 residues. Germline CDR1 reads DFQATT; CDR2 reads SNEGSKA (reference sequence). The CDR3 DNA reads TGCAGTGCTAGAAAAAGGACTAGCGGTTCCCACACCCAGTACTTC. Its translation is CSARKRTSGSHTQYF.

The genes are TRBV5-8 and TRBJ2-5; D ambiguous. Germline loops: CDR1 SGHTS, CDR2 YDEGEE. The CDR3 is made up of 14 amino acids. Trimming removed 2 bases at V and 3 bases at J, with 11 bases between. The CDR3 region is CASSFTIDEETQYF. In DNA form, the CDR3 reads TGTGCCAGCAGCTTCACTATCGACGAAGAGACCCAGTACTTC. The complete variable domain, with remaining parts taken from reference TRBV5-8 and TRBJ2-5, reads EAGVTQSPTHLIKTRGQQATLRCSPISGHTSVYWYQQALGLGLQFLLWYDEGEERNRGNFPPRFSGRQFPNYSSELNVNALELEDSALYLCASSFTIDEETQYFGPGTRLLVL.

The sample holds a few counts of this clonotype. This sequence joins TRBV5-4 and TRBJ2-4; D not certain. Per germline, CDR1 SGHNT and CDR2 YYREEE (reference sequence). The CDR3 spans 14 residues. V gave up 0 bases and J gave up 4 bases, with 8 bases separating them. The CDR3 DNA reads TGTGCCAGCAGCTTGGAGACGGCTAAAAACATTCAGTACTTC. Protein sequence: CASSLETAKNIQYF. The full variable domain, completed using reference TRBV5-4 and TRBJ2-4, is ETGVTQSPTHLIKTRGQQVTLRCSSQSGHNTVSWYQQALGQGPQFIFQYYREEENGRGNFPPRFSGLQFPNYSSELNVNALELDDSALYLCASSLETAKNIQYFGAGTRLSVL.

This chain uses TRBV7-9 with TRBJ2-3; D perhaps matches TRBD1 (6 bases). This CDR3 has 15 residues. Trimming removed 5 bases at V and 2 bases at J, with 14 bases between. From germline, CDR1 is SEHNR and CDR2 FQNEAQ (reference sequence). The CDR3 sequence is CASSARQDNTDTQYF. The CDR3 nucleotides are TGTGCCAGCAGCGCCAGACAGGACAACACAGATACGCAGTATTTT.

This clonotype was found a few times. The rearrangement joins TRBV7-9 to TRBJ1-2; D may be TRBD1 (5 bases). This CDR3 is 16 amino acids long. Trimming stripped 5 bases from V and 2 bases from J, with 18 bases between. Per the germline V gene, CDR1 is SEHNR and CDR2 is FQNEAQ (reference sequence). The CDR3 here is CASSKLFWGPNYGYTF. CDR3 nucleotide sequence: TGTGCCAGCAGCAAACTTTTCTGGGGCCCCAACTATGGCTACACCTTC.

The chain is built from TRBV5-1 and TRBJ1-2; D unclear. Looked up from germline, CDR1 is SGHRS and CDR2 is YFSETQ. V dropped 0 bases and J dropped 7 bases, with 13 bases sitting between them. The CDR3 totals 14 residues. CDR3 residues: CASSLEGRRFGYTF. In nucleotides, the CDR3 is TGCGCCAGCAGCTTGGAGGGCAGGAGATTTGGCTACACCTTC.

The V gene is TRBV7-3, the J gene TRBJ2-7; 10 positions agree with TRBD1. The CDR3 is made up of 14 amino acids. V trimming: 1 base; J trimming: 4 bases; junction bases outside the gene matches: 1. Germline loops: CDR1 SGHTA, CDR2 FQGTGA. CDR3 nucleotides: TGTGCCAGCAGCTTAAGGGGACAGGGGTACGAGCAGTACTTC. Its translation is CASSLRGQGYEQYF.

The table lists this clonotype with a few counts. This rearrangement joins TRBV20-1 to TRBJ2-1; tentative D call: TRBD1 (5 bases). Germline CDR1 and CDR2: DFQATT and SNEGSKA (reference sequence). V lost 4 bases and J 7 bases, leaving 26 bases between the germline ends. CDR3 length equals 17 residues. CDR3 nucleotides: TGCAGTGCTACCCCCTTCAGGGATGGTACTCTCTGGAATGAGCAGTTCTTC. It yields the protein CSATPFRDGTLWNEQFF.

A few counts support this clonotype. The V call is TRBV2, the J call TRBJ1-5; D may be TRBD1 (5 bases). Germline loops: CDR1 SNHLY, CDR2 FYNNEI. The CDR3 covers 15 residues. Trimming took off 6 bases at V and 9 bases at J, with 21 bases between the two ends. In DNA, the CDR3 is TGTGCCAGCAGGGATGACAGCGGGATATCGGGGCCCCAGCATTTT. Translated: CASRDDSGISGPQHF.

V and J are TRBV10-3 and TRBJ2-3, with D possibly being TRBD2 (5 bases). The CDR3 runs to 14 residues. Germline CDR1 is ENHRY and CDR2 is SYGVKD. The V and J ends lost 11 bases and 3 bases respectively, with 18 bases between them. In DNA form, the CDR3 reads TGTGCCGTGACCGCTGAAAGGAGGACAGATACGCAGTATTTT. Translation: CAVTAERRTDTQYF.

The rearrangement links TRBV29-1 to TRBJ2-5, with D uncertain. Germline values: CDR1 SQVTM, CDR2 ANQGSEA. Between the trimmed V and J ends, which lost 6 bases and 2 bases, there was a span of 10 bases. The CDR3 has 12 residues. The CDR3 nucleotides read TGCAGCGTCCAGAGACAACAAGAGACCCAGTACTTC. Protein sequence: CSVQRQQETQYF.

This clonotype has a single count. This sequence joins TRBV3-1 and TRBJ2-7, with 7 bases identical to TRBD1. Looked up from germline, CDR1 is LGHDT and CDR2 is YNNKEL (reference sequence). The V gene end was trimmed by 4 bases and the J gene end by 3 bases; junction bases not matched to a gene: 9. The CDR3 sequence is 15 residues long. The CDR3 coding sequence is TGTGCCAGCAGCCCAGGGCCGGGACAGCTCTACGAGCAGTACTTC. Residues: CASSPGPGQLYEQYF.

This clonotype was detected only a few times. CDR3 sequence reads: CASSLHLSTQYF. CDR3 DNA: TGTGCCAGCAGTTTACACCTCTCGACGCAGTATTTT. The chain combines TRBV12-3 or TRBV12-4 with TRBJ2-3; D is undetermined. This CDR3 contains 12 residues. The ends were cut back, 2 bases at V and 9 bases at J, with 9 bases in the middle.

This CDR3 reads CASSRNRVHEQFF. Here the CDR3 DNA reads TGTGCCAGCAGTAGAAACAGGGTCCATGAGCAGTTCTTC. The chain joins TRBV6-6 to TRBJ2-1, with D perhaps TRBD1 (6 bases). The length of the CDR3 is 13 residues. Germline V gives CDR1 MNHNY, CDR2 SVGAGI (reference sequence). V was trimmed by 5 bases and J by 8 bases, leaving 13 bases between them.

The chain has TRBV2 and TRBJ2-7; D tentatively fits TRBD1 or TRBD2 (5 bases each). CDR3 size: 15 residues. The V end was cut by 3 bases, the J end by 2 bases, with 14 bases between. Germline V CDR1 and CDR2: SNHLY, FYNNEI. The CDR3: CASSDRGRGTYEQYF. The CDR3 coding sequence is TGTGCCAGCAGTGACCGGGGACGGGGAACCTACGAGCAGTACTTC.

This rearrangement joins TRBV20-1 to TRBJ1-5; weak D call: TRBD1 (5 bases). With 3 bases removed from V and 2 bases from J, the gap between germline ends came to 11 bases. This CDR3 is 14 amino acids long. Looked up from germline, CDR1 is DFQATT and CDR2 is SNEGSKA (reference sequence). In nucleotides, the CDR3 is TGCAGTGCTAGTGGAGGGGAACGCAATCAGCCCCAGCATTTT. Protein sequence: CSASGGERNQPQHF.

The chain joins TRBV6-5 to TRBJ2-7; 11 bases map to TRBD2. Looked up from germline, CDR1 is MNHEY and CDR2 is SVGAGI. Germline trimming cut 3 bases from V and 2 bases from J; bases unmatched to any gene: 9. The CDR3 contains 17 residues. The CDR3 DNA reads as TGTGCCAGCAGTTATATTCCTAGCGGGAGGCACCCCTACGAGCAGTACTTC. Encoded protein: CASSYIPSGRHPYEQYF.

This clonotype has only a few counts. The gene calls are TRBV3-1 and TRBJ2-1; D is undetermined. In germline, CDR1 is LGHDT, CDR2 YNNKEL (reference sequence). The CDR3 loop spans 13 amino acids. V dropped 3 bases and J dropped 15 bases, with 18 bases sitting between them. The CDR3 loop is CASSHLSTHGLFF. The CDR3 DNA reads TGTGCCAGCAGCCATCTGAGCACCCATGGTCTGTTCTTC.

CDR3 sequence (DNA): TGCAGCGTTGAACAGGGGGCCTTGAAGGGCACCGGGGAGCTGTTTTTT. Amino acid sequence: CSVEQGALKGTGELFF. J is TRBJ2-2 and V is TRBV29-1, with TRBD1 matching 8 bases. CDR3 length: 16 amino acids. After removal of 2 bases from V and 4 bases from J, the junction contained 9 bases not matched to a gene. From germline, CDR1 is SQVTM and CDR2 ANQGSEA.

The V call is TRBV29-1, the J call TRBJ2-1; 7 bases are shared with TRBD2. CDR1 SQVTM and CDR2 ANQGSEA come from the germline V gene. This CDR3 comprises 14 residues. This CDR3 reads CSLTTAGWRNEQFF. Written as DNA, the CDR3 is TGCAGTCTAACGACAGCGGGATGGCGGAATGAGCAGTTCTTC.